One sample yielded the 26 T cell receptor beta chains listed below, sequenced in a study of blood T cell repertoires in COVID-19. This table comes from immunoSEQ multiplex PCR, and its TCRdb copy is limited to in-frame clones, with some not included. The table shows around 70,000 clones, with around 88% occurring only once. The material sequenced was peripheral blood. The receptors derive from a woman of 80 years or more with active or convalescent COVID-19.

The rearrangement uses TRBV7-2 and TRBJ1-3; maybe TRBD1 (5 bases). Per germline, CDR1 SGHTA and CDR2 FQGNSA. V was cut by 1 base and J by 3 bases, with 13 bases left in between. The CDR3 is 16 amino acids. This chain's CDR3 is CASSLGAGLGGNTIYF. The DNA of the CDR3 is TGTGCCAGCAGCTTAGGTGCGGGGCTGGGTGGAAACACCATATATTTT. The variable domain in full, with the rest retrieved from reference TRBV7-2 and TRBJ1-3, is GAGVSQSPSNKVTEKGKDVELRCDPISGHTALYWYRQSLGQGLEFLIYFQGNSAPDKSGLPSDRFSAERTGGSVSTLTIQRTQQEDSAVYLCASSLGAGLGGNTIYFGEGSWLTVV.

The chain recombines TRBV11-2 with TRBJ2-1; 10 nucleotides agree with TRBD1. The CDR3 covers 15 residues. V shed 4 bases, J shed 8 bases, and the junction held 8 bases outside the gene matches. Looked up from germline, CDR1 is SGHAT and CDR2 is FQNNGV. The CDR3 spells CASSSPDRGVDEQFF. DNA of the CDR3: TGTGCCAGCAGCTCCCCGGACAGGGGGGTGGATGAGCAGTTCTTC.

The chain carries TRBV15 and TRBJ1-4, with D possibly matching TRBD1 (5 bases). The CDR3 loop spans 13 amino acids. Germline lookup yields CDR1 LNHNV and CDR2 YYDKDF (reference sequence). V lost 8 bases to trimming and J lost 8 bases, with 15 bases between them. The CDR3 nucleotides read TGTGCCACCCAACGGGGGGGAGCAGAAAAACTGTTTTTT. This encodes CATQRGGAEKLFF. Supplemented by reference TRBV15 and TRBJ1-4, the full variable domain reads DAMVIQNPRYQVTQFGKPVTLSCSQTLNHNVMYWYQQKSSQAPKLLFHYYDKDFNNEADTPDNFQSRRPNTSFCFLDIRSPGLGDTAMYLCATQRGGAEKLFFGSGTQLSVL.

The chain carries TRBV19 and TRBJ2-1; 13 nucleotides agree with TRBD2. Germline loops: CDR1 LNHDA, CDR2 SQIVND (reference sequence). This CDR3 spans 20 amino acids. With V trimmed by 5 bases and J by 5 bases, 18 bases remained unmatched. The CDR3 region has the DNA TGTGCCAGTAGTCCCCGGGGGACAGGGGTAACTAGCGGGAGGGACAATGAGCAGTTCTTC. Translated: CASSPRGTGVTSGRDNEQFF.

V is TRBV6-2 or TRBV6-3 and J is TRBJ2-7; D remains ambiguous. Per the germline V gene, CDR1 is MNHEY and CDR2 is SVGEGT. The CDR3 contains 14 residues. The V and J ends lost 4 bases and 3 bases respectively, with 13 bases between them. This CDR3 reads CASSSLGPFYEQYF. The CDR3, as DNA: TGTGCCAGCAGTTCCTTGGGCCCATTCTACGAGCAGTACTTC.

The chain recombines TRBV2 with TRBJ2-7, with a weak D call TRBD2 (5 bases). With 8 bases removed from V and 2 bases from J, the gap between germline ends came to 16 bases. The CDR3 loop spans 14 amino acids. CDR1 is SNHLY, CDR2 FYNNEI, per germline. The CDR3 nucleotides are TGTGCCAGCTCGGGATTGTCTTCGACCTACGAGCAGTACTTC. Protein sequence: CASSGLSSTYEQYF.

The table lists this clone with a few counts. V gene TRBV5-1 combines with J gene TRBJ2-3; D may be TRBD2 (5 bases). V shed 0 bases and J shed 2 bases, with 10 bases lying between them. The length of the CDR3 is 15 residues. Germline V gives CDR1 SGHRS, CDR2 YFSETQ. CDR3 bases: TGCGCCAGCAGCTTGGGTGGAGGTTTCACAGATACGCAGTATTTT. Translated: CASSLGGGFTDTQYF.

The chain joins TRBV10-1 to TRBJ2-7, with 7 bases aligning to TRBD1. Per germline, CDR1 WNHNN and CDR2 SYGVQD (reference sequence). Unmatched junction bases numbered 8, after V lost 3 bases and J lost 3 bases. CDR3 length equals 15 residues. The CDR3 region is CASSDQRTGNYEQYF. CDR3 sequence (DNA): TGCGCCAGCAGTGACCAAAGGACAGGAAACTACGAGCAGTACTTC.

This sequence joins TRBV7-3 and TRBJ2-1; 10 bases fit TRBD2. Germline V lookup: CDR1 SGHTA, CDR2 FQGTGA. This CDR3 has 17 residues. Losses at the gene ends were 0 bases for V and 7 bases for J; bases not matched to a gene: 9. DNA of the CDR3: TGTGCCAGCAGCTTAACTCCTAGCGGGAGAACTTGGAATGAGCAGTTCTTC. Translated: CASSLTPSGRTWNEQFF.

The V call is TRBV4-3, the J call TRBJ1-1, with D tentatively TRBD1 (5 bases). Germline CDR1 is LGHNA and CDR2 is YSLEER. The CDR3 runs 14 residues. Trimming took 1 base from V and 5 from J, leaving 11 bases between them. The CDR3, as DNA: TGCGCCAGCAGCCAAGCCGGGGGGAAGACTGAAGCTTTCTTT. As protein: CASSQAGGKTEAFF.

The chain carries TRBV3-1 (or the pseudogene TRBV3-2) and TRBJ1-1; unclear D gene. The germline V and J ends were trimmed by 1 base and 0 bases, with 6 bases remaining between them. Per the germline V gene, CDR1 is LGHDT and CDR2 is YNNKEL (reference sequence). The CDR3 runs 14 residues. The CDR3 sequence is CASSQVLMNTEAFF. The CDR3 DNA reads TGTGCCAGCAGCCAAGTTCTAATGAACACTGAAGCTTTCTTT.

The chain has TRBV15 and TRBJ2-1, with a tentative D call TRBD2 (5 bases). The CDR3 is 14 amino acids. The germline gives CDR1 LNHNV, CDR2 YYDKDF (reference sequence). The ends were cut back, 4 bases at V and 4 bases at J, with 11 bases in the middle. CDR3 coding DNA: TGTGCCACCAGCACGTCGAGCGGTTACAATGAGCAGTTCTTC. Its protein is CATSTSSGYNEQFF.

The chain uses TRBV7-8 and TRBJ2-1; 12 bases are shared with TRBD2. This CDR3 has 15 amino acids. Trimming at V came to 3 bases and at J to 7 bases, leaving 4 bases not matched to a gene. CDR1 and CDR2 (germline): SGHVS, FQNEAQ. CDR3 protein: CASSLASGGGNEQFF. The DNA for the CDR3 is TGTGCCAGCAGCTTGGCTAGCGGGGGGGGGAATGAGCAGTTCTTC.

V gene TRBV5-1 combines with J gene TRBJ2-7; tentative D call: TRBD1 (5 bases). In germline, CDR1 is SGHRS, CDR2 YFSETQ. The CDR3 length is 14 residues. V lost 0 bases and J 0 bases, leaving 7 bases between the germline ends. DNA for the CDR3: TGCGCCAGCAGCTTGGGACAGAACTCCTACGAGCAGTACTTC. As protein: CASSLGQNSYEQYF.

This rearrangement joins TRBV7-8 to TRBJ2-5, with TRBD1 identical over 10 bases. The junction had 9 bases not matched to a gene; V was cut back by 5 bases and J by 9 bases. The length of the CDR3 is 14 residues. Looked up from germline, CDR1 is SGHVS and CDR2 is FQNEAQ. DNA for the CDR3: TGTGCCAGCAGCCCGGCCGGGACAGGGGTCTCCCAGTACTTC. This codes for CASSPAGTGVSQYF.

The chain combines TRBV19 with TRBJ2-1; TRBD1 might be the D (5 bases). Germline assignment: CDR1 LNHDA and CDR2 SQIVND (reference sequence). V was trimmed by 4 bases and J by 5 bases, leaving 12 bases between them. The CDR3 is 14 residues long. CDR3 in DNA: TGTGCCAGTAGTACGCGACAGCTTAACAATGAGCAGTTCTTC. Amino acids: CASSTRQLNNEQFF.

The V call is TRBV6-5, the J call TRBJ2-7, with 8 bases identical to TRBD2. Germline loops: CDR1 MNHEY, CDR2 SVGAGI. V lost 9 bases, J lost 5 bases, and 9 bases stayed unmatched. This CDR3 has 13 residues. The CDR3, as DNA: TGTGCCAGTCGAGGGCGGGAGGTCGACGAGCAGTACTTC. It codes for CASRGREVDEQYF.

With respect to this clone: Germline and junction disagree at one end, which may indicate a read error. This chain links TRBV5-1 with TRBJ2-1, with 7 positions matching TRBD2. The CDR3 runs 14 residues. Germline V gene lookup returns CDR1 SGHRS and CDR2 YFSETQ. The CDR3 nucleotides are TGCGCCAGCAGCTTGGGGGGCGGGGGAGCCCACAAGGTCTTC. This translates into CASSLGGGGAHKVF.

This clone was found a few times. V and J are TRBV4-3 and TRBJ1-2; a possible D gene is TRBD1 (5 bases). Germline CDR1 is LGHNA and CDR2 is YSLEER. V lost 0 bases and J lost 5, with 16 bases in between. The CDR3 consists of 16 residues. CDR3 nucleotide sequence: TGCGCCAGCAGCCAAGATCCCCGGCAGGGTGCATATGGCTACACCTTC. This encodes CASSQDPRQGAYGYTF.

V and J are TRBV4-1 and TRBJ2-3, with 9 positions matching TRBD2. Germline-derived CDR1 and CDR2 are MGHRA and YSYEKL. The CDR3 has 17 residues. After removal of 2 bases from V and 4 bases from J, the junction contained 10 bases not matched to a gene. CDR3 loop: CASSQLIGLANADTQYF. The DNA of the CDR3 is TGCGCCAGCAGCCAACTTATCGGACTAGCGAATGCAGATACGCAGTATTTT.

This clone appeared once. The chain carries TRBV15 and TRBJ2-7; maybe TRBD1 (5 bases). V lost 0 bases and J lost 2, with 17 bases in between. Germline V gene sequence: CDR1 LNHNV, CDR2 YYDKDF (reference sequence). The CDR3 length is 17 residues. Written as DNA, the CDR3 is TGTGCCACCAGCAGAGAGAACGGGCAGGGTTTAACCTACGAGCAGTACTTC. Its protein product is CATSRENGQGLTYEQYF. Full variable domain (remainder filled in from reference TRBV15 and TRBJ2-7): DAMVIQNPRYQVTQFGKPVTLSCSQTLNHNVMYWYQQKSSQAPKLLFHYYDKDFNNEADTPDNFQSRRPNTSFCFLDIRSPGLGDTAMYLCATSRENGQGLTYEQYFGPGTRLTVT.

In DNA, the CDR3 is TGTGCCAGCAGCGAAACTAGCGGGGTTGGCTACAATGAGCAGTTCTTC. It encodes CASSETSGVGYNEQFF. The V and J genes are TRBV2 and TRBJ2-1; 10 bases line up with TRBD2. The V segment lost 6 bases and the J segment 3 bases; nucleotides outside the gene matches: 8. Germline CDR1 is SNHLY and CDR2 is FYNNEI. This CDR3 region has 16 residues.

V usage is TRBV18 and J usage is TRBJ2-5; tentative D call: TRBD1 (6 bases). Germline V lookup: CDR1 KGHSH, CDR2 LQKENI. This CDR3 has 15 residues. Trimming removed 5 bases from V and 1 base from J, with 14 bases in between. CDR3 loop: CASSSLRGGQETQYF. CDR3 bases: TGTGCCAGCTCATCCTTGAGAGGGGGCCAAGAGACCCAGTACTTC.

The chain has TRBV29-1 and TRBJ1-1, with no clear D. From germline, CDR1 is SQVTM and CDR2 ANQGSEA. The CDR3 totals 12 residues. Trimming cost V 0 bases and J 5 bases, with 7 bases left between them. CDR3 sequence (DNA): TGCAGCGTTGAAGAGAGGATGACTGAAGCTTTCTTT. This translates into CSVEERMTEAFF. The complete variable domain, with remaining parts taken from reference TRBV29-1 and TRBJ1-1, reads SAVISQKPSRDICQRGTSLTIQCQVDSQVTMMFWYRQQPGQSLTLIATANQGSEATYESGFVIDKFPISRPNLTFSTLTVSNMSPEDSSIYLCSVEERMTEAFFGQGTRLTVV.

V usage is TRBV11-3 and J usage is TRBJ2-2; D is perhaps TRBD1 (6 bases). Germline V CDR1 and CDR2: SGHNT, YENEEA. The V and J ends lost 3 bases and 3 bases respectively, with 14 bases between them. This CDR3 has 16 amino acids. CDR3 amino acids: CASSLGQAEHTGELFF. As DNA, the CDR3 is TGTGCCAGCAGCTTGGGACAAGCGGAGCACACCGGGGAGCTGTTTTTT.

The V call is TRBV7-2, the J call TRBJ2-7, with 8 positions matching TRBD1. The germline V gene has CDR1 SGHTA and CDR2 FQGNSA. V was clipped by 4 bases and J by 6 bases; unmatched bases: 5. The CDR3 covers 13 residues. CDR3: CASSSAGQGEQYF. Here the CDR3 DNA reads TGTGCCAGCAGCTCAGCTGGACAGGGCGAGCAGTACTTC.